This TCR beta chain was observed in a study of cytomegalovirus exposure and HLA in healthy donors. Unmatched junction bases numbered 4, after V lost 4 bases and J lost 4 bases. Germline V CDR1 and CDR2: SGHTA, FQGNSA. The CDR3 loop spans 14 amino acids. Clones were sequenced by immunoSEQ multiplex PCR, and TCRdb holds only the in-frame ones, with some missing. Of around 60,000 clones listed, about 94% were seen once; the top ten hold nearly 4.5%. V is TRBV7-2 and J is TRBJ2-4; 7 nucleotides line up with TRBD1. Sequencing input: PBMCs. This clonotype was sampled from a man younger than 35 in good health and CMV-seropositive. The CDR3 region is CASSSWTGKNIQYF. In nucleotides, the CDR3 is TGTGCCAGCAGCTCCTGGACAGGAAAAAACATTCAGTACTTC.